The sequence of this TCR beta chain was determined in a study of glioma-infiltrating T cells after dendritic cell vaccination. Produced via immunoSEQ multiplex PCR; TCRdb's table is partial and in-frame only. The repertoire includes approximately 100,000 clones, roughly four fifths of them detected once, and less than 15% sits in the top ten. Trimming took 4 bases from V and 2 from J, leaving 12 bases between them. This CDR3 region has 15 residues. The germline gives CDR1 MNHEY, CDR2 SVGAGI. Study observations and caveats: Longer survival after dendritic cell vaccination followed higher pretreatment TIL content.

On this clone: Its antigen is not known.

The sequenced sample was blood, obtained before dendritic cell vaccination. This TCR was recovered from a human donor with glioblastoma. The V and J genes are TRBV6-5 and TRBJ2-1; possible D gene TRBD1, 6 bases. The CDR3 coding sequence is TGTGCCAGCAGTTCAGGGGCGCCCGCCTACAATGAGCAGTTCTTC. It encodes CASSSGAPAYNEQFF.